Listed below are T cell receptor beta chains from one sample, sequenced in a study of cytomegalovirus exposure and HLA in healthy donors. Sequencing was performed with immunoSEQ multiplex PCR; in TCRdb, only in-frame clones are kept and a portion is missing. The table records over 150,000 clones, 60% to 85% of them present only once. What was sequenced was PBMCs. The receptors derive from a woman between 35 and 50 years old in good health and CMV-seronegative. Each CDR3 is given with its conserved first and last residue. Fields, in order: V gene, D gene, J gene, clone size, CDR3 protein, CDR3 DNA. The D gene is left open where the match is weak. Rows may omit the clone size; those that give it use once, few, many or a size class.

v_gene: TRBV11-2
d_gene: NA
j_gene: TRBJ2-7
abundance: once
CDR3aa: CASSLVQGGSPYEQYF
CDR3nt: TGTGCCAGCAGCTTGGTACAGGGGGGGAGTCCCTACGAGCAGTACTTC

v_gene: TRBV6-5
d_gene: NA
j_gene: TRBJ1-2
abundance: NA
CDR3aa: CASSGAGAYGYTF
CDR3nt: TGTGCCAGCAGTGGGGCGGGGGCTTATGGCTACACCTTC

v_gene: TRBV28
d_gene: NA
j_gene: TRBJ1-4
abundance: NA
CDR3aa: CASSEQGANEKLFF
CDR3nt: TGTGCCAGCAGCGAACAGGGAGCGAACGAAAAACTGTTTTTT

v_gene: TRBV7-9
d_gene: TRBD1
j_gene: TRBJ2-7
abundance: NA
CDR3aa: CASSSGQDKPYEQYF
CDR3nt: TGTGCCAGCAGCTCGGGACAGGATAAACCCTACGAGCAGTACTTC

v_gene: TRBV6-5
d_gene: NA
j_gene: TRBJ2-5
abundance: NA
CDR3aa: CASSAARQQETQYF
CDR3nt: TGTGCCAGCAGTGCCGCGCGACAGCAAGAGACCCAGTACTTC

v_gene: TRBV14
d_gene: TRBD1
j_gene: TRBJ2-5
abundance: NA
CDR3aa: CASSPYYWTGLRGETQYF
CDR3nt: TGTGCCAGCAGTCCCTACTATTGGACAGGGCTTCGGGGAGAGACCCAGTACTTC

v_gene: TRBV7-9
d_gene: TRBD1
j_gene: TRBJ2-1
abundance: NA
CDR3aa: CASSQGAREYNEQFF
CDR3nt: TGTGCCAGCAGCCAGGGGGCTAGGGAGTACAATGAGCAGTTCTTC

v_gene: TRBV5-8
d_gene: TRBD1
j_gene: TRBJ2-3
abundance: NA
CDR3aa: CASSLGGQTTDTQYF
CDR3nt: TGTGCCAGCAGCTTGGGGGGACAGACCACAGATACGCAGTATTTT

v_gene: TRBV11-3
d_gene: TRBD1
j_gene: TRBJ1-1
abundance: few
CDR3aa: CASSWRLQGAYTEAFF
CDR3nt: TGTGCCAGCAGCTGGAGACTACAGGGGGCCTACACTGAAGCTTTCTTT

v_gene: TRBV5-1
d_gene: NA
j_gene: TRBJ1-4
abundance: NA
CDR3aa: CASSRGEGKEKLFF
CDR3nt: TGCGCCAGCAGCAGAGGTGAGGGTAAGGAAAAACTGTTTTTT

v_gene: TRBV4-1
d_gene: TRBD2
j_gene: TRBJ2-7
abundance: NA
CDR3aa: CASSQDSGTSREQYF
CDR3nt: TGCGCCAGCAGCCAAGATAGTGGGACTAGCCGCGAGCAGTACTTC

v_gene: TRBV25-1
d_gene: NA
j_gene: TRBJ2-7
abundance: few
CDR3aa: CASSDRFYEQYF
CDR3nt: TGTGCCAGCTCCGACAGGTTTTACGAGCAGTACTTC

v_gene: TRBV5-1
d_gene: TRBD1
j_gene: TRBJ1-4
abundance: NA
CDR3aa: CASSRQGPVNNEKLFF
CDR3nt: TGCGCCAGCAGCCGACAGGGGCCGGTTAATAATGAAAAACTGTTTTTT

v_gene: TRBV7-9
d_gene: NA
j_gene: TRBJ1-5
abundance: NA
CDR3aa: CASSLGGPGDQPQHF
CDR3nt: TGTGCCAGCAGCTTAGGGGGGCCCGGGGATCAGCCCCAGCATTTT

v_gene: TRBV5-1
d_gene: TRBD1
j_gene: TRBJ1-2
abundance: NA
CDR3aa: CASSLDRESGYTF
CDR3nt: TGCGCCAGCAGCCTCGACAGGGAATCAGGCTACACCTTC

v_gene: TRBV6-1
d_gene: NA
j_gene: TRBJ1-2
abundance: NA
CDR3aa: CASSTGTLSGGYTF
CDR3nt: TGTGCCAGCAGTACCGGGACTCTCTCGGGTGGCTACACCTTC

v_gene: TRBV21-1
d_gene: NA
j_gene: TRBJ2-2
abundance: NA
CDR3aa: CASSKRDRVTGELFF
CDR3nt: TGTGCCAGCAGCAAAAGGGACAGGGTTACCGGGGAGCTGTTTTTT

v_gene: TRBV10-1
d_gene: TRBD1
j_gene: TRBJ1-2
abundance: NA
CDR3aa: CASSGTGQPYGYTF
CDR3nt: TGCGCCAGCAGTGGAACGGGACAGCCGTATGGCTACACCTTC

v_gene: TRBV7-9
d_gene: TRBD1
j_gene: TRBJ2-1
abundance: NA
CDR3aa: CASSLVGQGNNEQFF
CDR3nt: TGTGCCAGCAGCTTAGTGGGACAGGGTAACAATGAGCAGTTCTTC

v_gene: TRBV7-2
d_gene: NA
j_gene: TRBJ2-3
abundance: NA
CDR3aa: CASSPTRVTDTQYF
CDR3nt: TGTGCCAGCAGCCCGACCAGGGTCACAGATACGCAGTATTTT

v_gene: TRBV28
d_gene: TRBD1
j_gene: TRBJ1-1
abundance: NA
CDR3aa: CASSRTGRRENTEAFF
CDR3nt: TGTGCCAGCAGTAGGACAGGGAGAAGGGAGAACACTGAAGCTTTCTTT

v_gene: TRBV15
d_gene: TRBD1
j_gene: TRBJ1-4
abundance: NA
CDR3aa: CATSGLTGGTTNEKLFF
CDR3nt: TGTGCCACCAGCGGACTGACAGGGGGCACAACTAATGAAAAACTGTTTTTT

v_gene: TRBV11-2
d_gene: NA
j_gene: TRBJ2-3
abundance: few
CDR3aa: CASSVTRTDTQYF
CDR3nt: TGTGCCAGCAGCGTGACTAGGACAGATACGCAGTATTTT

v_gene: TRBV30
d_gene: TRBD2
j_gene: TRBJ2-2
abundance: NA
CDR3aa: CAWRRGASLNTGELFF
CDR3nt: TGTGCCTGGAGGCGGGGGGCAAGTCTGAACACCGGGGAGCTGTTTTTT

v_gene: TRBV5-1
d_gene: TRBD1
j_gene: TRBJ2-1
abundance: few
CDR3aa: CASSKTGESSYNEQFF
CDR3nt: TGCGCCAGCAGCAAGACAGGGGAGAGCTCCTACAATGAGCAGTTCTTC

v_gene: TRBV2
d_gene: NA
j_gene: TRBJ2-5
abundance: few
CDR3aa: CASRAPGGGETQYF
CDR3nt: TGTGCCAGCCGGGCCCCGGGGGGCGGTGAGACCCAGTACTTC

v_gene: TRBV7-2
d_gene: TRBD2
j_gene: TRBJ2-1
abundance: once
CDR3aa: CASSLEGTSGRHYNEQFF
CDR3nt: TGTGCCAGCAGCTTAGAGGGGACTAGCGGGAGGCACTACAATGAGCAGTTCTTC

v_gene: TRBV5-1
d_gene: TRBD2
j_gene: TRBJ2-1
abundance: NA
CDR3aa: CASSSSVSGVNNEQFF
CDR3nt: TGCGCCAGCAGCTCGAGTGTTAGCGGGGTTAACAATGAGCAGTTCTTC

v_gene: TRBV11-3
d_gene: NA
j_gene: TRBJ2-3
abundance: NA
CDR3aa: CASSLQTTTDTQYF
CDR3nt: TGTGCCAGCAGCCTCCAGACAACCACAGATACGCAGTATTTT

v_gene: TRBV27
d_gene: NA
j_gene: TRBJ2-7
abundance: NA
CDR3aa: CASRQGFGEQYF
CDR3nt: TGTGCCAGCAGACAGGGATTTGGCGAGCAGTACTTC

v_gene: TRBV28
d_gene: NA
j_gene: TRBJ1-2
abundance: NA
CDR3aa: CASSPPLGQAYGYTF
CDR3nt: TGTGCCAGCAGTCCCCCCCTTGGGCAGGCCTATGGCTACACCTTC

v_gene: TRBV5-1
d_gene: TRBD2
j_gene: TRBJ2-2
abundance: NA
CDR3aa: CASSQGLASRELFF
CDR3nt: TGCGCCAGCAGCCAGGGACTAGCTTCTAGGGAGCTGTTTTTT

v_gene: TRBV28
d_gene: TRBD2
j_gene: TRBJ2-3
abundance: NA
CDR3aa: CASSTSGSTDTQYF
CDR3nt: TGTGCCAGCAGCACTAGCGGAAGCACAGATACGCAGTATTTT

v_gene: TRBV7-6
d_gene: TRBD1
j_gene: TRBJ1-1
abundance: NA
CDR3aa: CASSLDRTGYMNTEAFF
CDR3nt: TGTGCCAGCAGCTTAGACCGGACAGGGTACATGAACACTGAAGCTTTCTTT

v_gene: TRBV28
d_gene: NA
j_gene: TRBJ1-1
abundance: NA
CDR3aa: CASSLSGRGNTEAFF
CDR3nt: TGTGCCAGCAGTTTATCAGGACGGGGTAACACTGAAGCTTTCTTT

v_gene: TRBV11-2
d_gene: NA
j_gene: TRBJ2-5
abundance: NA
CDR3aa: CASSLDRETQYF
CDR3nt: TGTGCCAGCAGCTTAGATCGGGAGACCCAGTACTTC

v_gene: TRBV5-8
d_gene: NA
j_gene: TRBJ2-5
abundance: NA
CDR3aa: CASSLNRDGTQYF
CDR3nt: TGTGCCAGCAGCTTGAACAGGGACGGGACCCAGTACTTC